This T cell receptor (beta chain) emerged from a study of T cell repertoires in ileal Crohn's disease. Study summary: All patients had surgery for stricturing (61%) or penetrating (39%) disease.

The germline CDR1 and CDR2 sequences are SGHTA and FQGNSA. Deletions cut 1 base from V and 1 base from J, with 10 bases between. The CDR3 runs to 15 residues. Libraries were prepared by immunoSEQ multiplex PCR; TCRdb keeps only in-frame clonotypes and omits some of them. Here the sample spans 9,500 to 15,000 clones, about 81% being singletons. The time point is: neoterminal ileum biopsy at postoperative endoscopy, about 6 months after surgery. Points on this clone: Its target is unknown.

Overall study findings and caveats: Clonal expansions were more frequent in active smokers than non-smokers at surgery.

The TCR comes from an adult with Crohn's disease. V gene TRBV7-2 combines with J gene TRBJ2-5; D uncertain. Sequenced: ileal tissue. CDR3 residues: CASSLGASIQETQYF. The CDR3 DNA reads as TGTGCCAGCAGCTTAGGGGCCAGTATCCAAGAGACCCAGTACTTC.